The text below deals with one TCR beta chain. Sequencing used immunoSEQ multiplex PCR; TCRdb keeps in-frame clones, though not all of them. In the table there are more than 75,000 clones, roughly four fifths of which are singletons. This record belongs to a study of blood T cell repertoires in COVID-19. Background on the study: Sample material is recorded as cDNA or gDNA derived from T cells, B-cell-depleted T cells, or PBMCs.

The origin of this receptor is a man aged 55 to 70 with acute or convalescent COVID-19. The sample comprised peripheral blood.

DNA of the CDR3: TGCGCCAGCAGCACCGGGACTAGCGAGAACACAGATACGCAGTATTTT. It is translated as CASSTGTSENTDTQYF. The chain links TRBV5-1 to TRBJ2-3, with 10 bases lining up with TRBD2. CDR3 length: 16 residues. Germline V gives CDR1 SGHRS, CDR2 YFSETQ. V lost 4 bases to trimming and J lost 2 bases; unmatched junction nucleotides: 7. Drawing the rest from reference TRBV5-1 and TRBJ2-3, the complete variable domain is KAGVTQTPRYLIKTRGQQVTLSCSPISGHRSVSWYQQTPGQGLQFLFEYFSETQRNKGNFPGRFSGRQFSNSRSEMNVSTLELGDSALYLCASSTGTSENTDTQYFGPGTRLTVL.